The T cell receptor beta chain under discussion was sequenced for a study of cytomegalovirus exposure and HLA in healthy donors. Findings and limits, study-wide: TCR beta V- and J-gene trimming, according to a later analysis, was linked to a missense DCLRE1C variant. V segments that were indistinguishable, TRBV6-2 and TRBV6-3 among them, were omitted from analysis. The Asian-associated ancestry cluster reportedly had fewer N-insertions than the roughly 700-donor mean in a later analysis.

With V trimmed by 6 bases and J by 1 base, 3 bases remained unmatched. The CDR3 runs to 15 residues. In germline, CDR1 is SGHDT, CDR2 YYEEEE. This PCR relied on a set of 60 Vbeta primers and 13 Jbeta primers. The method was immunoSEQ multiplex PCR; TCRdb's version includes in-frame clones alone and lacks a portion of them. The table has 150,000 to 200,000 clones, around 81% seen once. Concerning this clone: Its antigen is as yet unknown.

This clonotype originated in a woman aged 25 to 39 in good health and CMV-seropositive. Sequenced material: PBMCs. This rearrangement joins TRBV5-6 to TRBJ2-3; 12 nucleotides match TRBD2. The CDR3: CASTRTSGGTDTQYF. For the CDR3, the DNA is TGTGCCAGCACCCGGACTAGCGGGGGCACAGATACGCAGTATTTT.